In this sample, the clone carrying this T cell receptor (beta chain) turned up a few times. What it binds is unknown. These data come from a study of T cell responses to AZD1222 COVID-19 vaccine. As for the study in general: Second-dose intervals near 4 or 12 weeks were combined. Study findings and constraints: Clonal diversity was possibly underestimated, and white British individuals and females predominated among donors. Two AZD1222 administrations were followed by greater Spike-specific TCR breadth and depth.

This table comes from immunoSEQ multiplex PCR, and its TCRdb copy is limited to in-frame clones, with some not included. This table holds about 120,000 clones, less than 90% found once. This CDR3 has 11 residues. V lost 5 bases, J lost 4 bases, and 5 bases lay in between. CDR1 is LNHDA and CDR2 is SQIVND in the germline V gene (reference sequence). The clonotype comes from an adult in good health. Specimen: peripheral blood, collected on day 0 of AZD1222 vaccination. The chain joins TRBV19 to TRBJ1-1; D is undetermined. This CDR3 reads CASSGFTEAFF. The CDR3 DNA sequence: TGTGCCAGTAGTGGGTTCACTGAAGCTTTCTTT. Full variable domain (rest looked up from reference TRBV19 and TRBJ1-1): DGGITQSPKYLFRKEGQNVTLSCEQNLNHDAMYWYRQDPGQGLRLIYYSQIVNDFQKGDIAEGYSVSREKKESFPLTVTSAQKNPTAFYLCASSGFTEAFFGQGTRLTVV.